This entry features one T cell receptor beta chain sequence. A few counts support this clone. What antigen it recognizes has not been identified. With a mouse as the source, gene names and germline sequences are drawn from the mouse. The observed sequence ends 4 residues before the CDR3 terminus, with the missing tail filled in from the germline J gene. The CDR3 numbers 14 residues from cysteine through phenylalanine. The DNA has 30 bases, all within the CDR3, and is read from base 1. Sequences NSHNY (CDR1) and SYGAGN (CDR2) are obtained from the germline V gene. Trimmed from V: 5 bases; trimmed from J: 2 bases; junction bases lacking a gene match: 5. This sample stems from a study of CD8+ T cells in alopecia areata (dated by TCRdb to 2016 to 2018). For the wider study: Skin from C3H/HeJ donors with spontaneous alopecia (about 6-13 months old) was grafted onto female C3H/HeJ recipients aged about 7-11 weeks. To study T cell clonal expansion in alopecia areata, the researchers applied high-throughput TCRbeta sequencing to both the C3H/HeJ mouse model and human patients. Amplification of TCRbeta CDR3 regions was done by immunoSEQ multiplex PCR using 35 Vbeta forward primers and 13 Jbeta reverse primers. Scalp tissue and sorted CD4+ and CD8+ peripheral blood T cells from patchy and totalis/universalis alopecia areata patients and from healthy controls were covered by human TCRbeta sequencing. Scalp clonality was compared among normal scalp (n=4), patchy alopecia areata scalp (n=8), and alopecia totalis/universalis scalp (n=8). RNA was obtained with the PAXgene miRNA kit for fixed scalp, the miRNeasy kit for PBMCs, and the RNeasy kit for mouse skin.

Results and caveats for the whole study, not just this receptor: TCR sequences shared between patients were less clear than in mice, possibly partly because of HLA diversity in the patient population. Resident alphabeta T cells in normal human skin are also sequenced, complicating scalp TCR repertoire analysis, unlike mouse skin dominated by gammadelta T cells. Lesional scalp, especially in alopecia totalis/universalis, showed higher clonality and more expanded CD8+ clones than normal scalp, suggesting antigenic drive.

Cells from pooled mouse cutaneous lymph nodes were stained for CD4, CD8alpha, NKG2D, NKG2ACE and other markers and then sorted on a BD Influx. Library generation was performed with the immunoSEQ multiplex PCR assay. RNA was extracted from all samples and reverse transcribed into cDNA as template for TCR sequencing. First-strand cDNA was synthesized with SuperScript III using a 2:1 mix of oligo-dT and random hexamers. A synthetic immune receptor repertoire was used to assess amplification bias, and residual bias was removed computationally. Libraries were sequenced on Illumina HiSeq with 60 bp reads covering the CDR3, read from J toward V. In the original analysis: Raw reads were preprocessed for error removal, and CDR3 was defined according to IMGT conventions as running from the conserved cysteine to phenylalanine. Clonality was computed as 1 minus the Shannon entropy, with the entropy normalized by log2 of the number of productive unique TCRs. Whether each scalp clone was CD4 or CD8 was inferred by checking scalp TCRbeta sequences against the CD4 and CD8 repertoires from sorted blood. Not all clones reach the TCRdb copy of this immuneACCESS table, which keeps in-frame sequences only. Checked studies attribute under half of the gap to unresolved V genes and leave the rest unexplained. Clone size and V and J calls were adopted from that table, with D and trimming inferred from the DNA. This sample includes approximately 280,000 clones, and none of them was observed just once. Clones ranked in the top ten supply 1.2% of the sample.

Material: CD4+ T cells sorted from a lymph node. The sequence was collected from a C3H/HeJ mouse with alopecia areata. This strain has the MHC haplotype H2-k. Recombination connected TRBV13-1 to TRBJ2-5, and 7 bases in between align with TRBD2. The covered CDR3 bases are TGTGCCAGCAGCCCCGGGACTGTCCAAGAC. It codes for CASSPGTVQD. The CDR3 reads in full as CASSPGTVQDTQYF.